This T cell receptor (beta chain) was found in a study of T cell responses to AZD1222 COVID-19 vaccine. Whole-study context: Second-dose groups at about 4 or about 12 weeks were pooled.

The method was immunoSEQ multiplex PCR; TCRdb's version includes in-frame clones alone and lacks a portion of them. The sample carries around 140,000 clones, about 93% recorded once. Germline V gene lookup returns CDR1 ENHRY and CDR2 SYGVKD. V dropped 5 bases and J dropped 11 bases, with 15 bases sitting between them. CDR3 size: 12 residues. The sequence was collected from an adult in good health. This material consisted of peripheral blood, taken on day 0 of AZD1222 vaccination. The chain employs TRBV10-3 and TRBJ1-1; TRBD1 is a possible D gene (5 bases). CDR3 nucleotide sequence: TGTGCCATCAGTCATGTACCGGGGGAGGCTTTCTTT. It specifies CAISHVPGEAFF.